These T cell receptor beta chains were read from a single sample in a study of shared clonotypes between healthy human individuals. TCRdb keeps only in-frame clones here, not all; method: immunoSEQ multiplex PCR. The sample contains over 2 million clones, about 95% of which appear only once. Material: naive CD8+ T cells sorted from blood. The receptors shown here come from a man aged 18 to 29 in good health. The CDR3 runs from the conserved cysteine through the conserved F or W.

V gene	CDR3 length	J gene	CDR3 protein
TRBV11-2	15	TRBJ2-1	CASSLKGGAYNEQFF
TRBV7-9	15	TRBJ2-3	CASSHPDSSTDTQYF
TRBV20-1	11	TRBJ1-1	CSADRYTEAFF
TRBV7-8	14	TRBJ2-1	CATFRGLAYNEQFF
TRBV6-5	13	TRBJ2-7	CASGGQGESEQYF
TRBV10-1	13	TRBJ2-7	CASSSFDSDEQYF
TRBV5-6	13	TRBJ2-5	CASSTTMEETQYF
TRBV2	14	TRBJ2-7	CASEGTTPTYEQYF
TRBV9	15	TRBJ1-3	CASSEGATSGNTIYF
TRBV11-3	13	TRBJ2-7	CASSYGTNYEQYF
TRBV9	14	TRBJ2-7	CASSPRVTLNEQYF
TRBV5-6	14	TRBJ2-3	CASSHGYSADTQYF
TRBV30	14	TRBJ1-1	CAWTKAASNTEAFF
TRBV10-3	12	TRBJ2-1	CAISETINEQFF
TRBV27	14	TRBJ2-7	CASSLGQGVNEQYF
TRBV5-4	16	TRBJ2-7	CASSLSGISAAYEQYF
TRBV7-8	16	TRBJ2-2	CASSLVRRGQDGELFF
TRBV25-1	13	TRBJ2-2	CASSEWDTGELFF
TRBV2	14	TRBJ2-5	CASSPPGFQETQYF
TRBV5-4	17	TRBJ2-5	CASSLEGSGAYQETQYF
TRBV30	14	TRBJ1-5	CAWSVGQGNQPQHF
TRBV27	12	TRBJ2-2	CASSLWSGELFF
TRBV27	11	TRBJ2-1	CASSLSGEQFF
TRBV6-5	13	TRBJ1-6	CASSDSINSPLHF
TRBV9	15	TRBJ2-7	CASSALGQGGYEQYF